This TCR beta chain was profiled in a study of type 1 regulatory T cells. Whole-study context: This in vitro CD4 product, T-allo10, is enriched for Tr1 cells and alloantigen-specific.

With V trimmed by 3 bases and J by 6 bases, 9 bases remained unmatched. The CDR3 sequence is 15 residues long. CDR1 is SGHRS, CDR2 YFSETQ, per germline. A single record per CDR3 protein comes from TCRdb applying MiXCR to the reads. The sample lists about 71,000 distinct CDR3 sequences; less than 25% were seen once. There are a few counts of this clonotype. What it binds is unknown. Notes on the study in general: Compared with non-type 1 regulatory T cells, type 1 regulatory T cells showed a more restricted TCR repertoire.

Sample: cultured type 1 regulatory T (Tr1) cells, either the whole culture or a sorted fraction (not recorded which). This clonotype was sampled from a human donor in good health. The chain employs TRBV5-1 and TRBJ2-1; the match to TRBD2 covers 7 bases. CDR3 nucleotides: TGCGCCAGCAGCTGGGCCCCCGGGACTATCAATGAGCAGTTCTTC. Encoded protein: CASSWAPGTINEQFF.